The 26 T cell receptor beta chains below all came from one sample that was sequenced in a study of memory CD4+ T cells and cytomegalovirus serostatus. The sort gate was single viable CD3+CD4+CD8-CD45RO+ cells for memory CD4+ T cells. Sequenced by immunoSEQ multiplex PCR; TCRdb stores in-frame clones only, minus some. The sample includes over 40,000 clones, roughly 80% of them seen just once. Sequencing was performed on memory CD4+ T cells from blood. Receptors originate from an adult in good health and CMV-seronegative.

This clone was found once. The V call is TRBV6-5, the J call TRBJ2-7; D unclear. The CDR3 length is 11 residues. The V gene lost 6 bases and the J gene lost 10 bases, with 13 bases spanning the gap. Germline assignment: CDR1 MNHEY and CDR2 SVGAGI. CDR3 coding DNA: TGTGCCAGCAGAAACGGTGAAATTCAGTACTTC. It specifies CASRNGEIQYF.

This sequence joins TRBV7-3 and TRBJ2-2, with a weak D call TRBD1 (7 bases). Germline CDR1 reads SGHTA; CDR2 reads FQGTGA. V gave up 5 bases and J gave up 2 bases, with 18 bases separating them. The CDR3 loop spans 17 amino acids. CDR3 nucleotide sequence: TGTGCCAGCAGCCCGATGACAGGGCGGGGTAACACCGGGGAGCTGTTTTTT. It encodes CASSPMTGRGNTGELFF.

CDR3 nucleotides: TGTGCCAGCAGATTCGACAGGGGTAATTCACCCCTCCACTTT. Its translation is CASRFDRGNSPLHF. This chain connects TRBV2 to TRBJ1-6, with 8 bases lining up with TRBD1. Germline V gene data show CDR1 as SNHLY and CDR2 as FYNNEI. CDR3 length equals 14 residues. The V segment lost 6 bases and the J segment 6 bases; nucleotides outside the gene matches: 4.

The V gene is TRBV6-6, the J gene TRBJ1-4, with D hard to call. The V gene's germline CDR1 is MNHNY and CDR2 SVGAGI (reference sequence). There are 13 residues in the CDR3. Trimming removed 10 bases from V and 1 base from J, with 10 bases in between. CDR3 sequence: CATRPQTNEKLFF. As DNA, the CDR3 is TGTGCCACCAGACCCCAAACTAATGAAAAACTGTTTTTT.

The genes are TRBV29-1 and TRBJ2-1, with 7 bases matching TRBD2. The CDR3 is made up of 12 amino acids. V dropped 6 bases and J dropped 7; count of bases not matched to a gene: 6. CDR1 is SQVTM, CDR2 ANQGSEA, per germline. DNA of the CDR3: TGCAGCGTGACCGGGACTACGAATGAGCAGTTCTTC. The encoded protein is CSVTGTTNEQFF.

This clone was observed a handful of times. The chain links TRBV5-1 to TRBJ2-5; tentatively, D is TRBD1 (6 bases). The V gene lost 0 bases and the J gene lost 5 bases, with 14 bases spanning the gap. Germline assignment: CDR1 SGHRS and CDR2 YFSETQ. This CDR3 spans 15 amino acids. The CDR3 DNA sequence: TGCGCCAGCAGCTTGGAGACAGGCCGCGGGGAGACCCAGTACTTC. Translation gives CASSLETGRGETQYF.

This rearrangement joins TRBV4-3 to TRBJ1-2; weak D call: TRBD1 (6 bases). This CDR3 is built from 13 residues. Germline CDR1 and CDR2: LGHNA and YSLEER. Trimming took 3 bases from V and 4 from J, leaving 9 bases between them. The CDR3 coding sequence is TGCGCCAGCAGCCAGGGGGGCGGCTATGGCTACACCTTC. Its protein is CASSQGGGYGYTF.

V and J are TRBV7-9 and TRBJ2-3; D may match TRBD1 or TRBD2 (5 bases each). The germline V gene has CDR1 SEHNR and CDR2 FQNEAQ (reference sequence). Trimming took 0 bases from V and 6 from J, leaving 10 bases between them. This CDR3 is 14 amino acids long. CDR3 DNA sequence: TGTGCCAGCAGCTTAGCGGGGGTTGCTGATACGCAGTATTTT. This encodes CASSLAGVADTQYF. Variable domain in full (rest from reference TRBV7-9 and TRBJ2-3): DTGVSQNPRHKITKRGQNVTFRCDPISEHNRLYWYRQTLGQGPEFLTYFQNEAQLEKSRLLSDRFSAERPKGSFSTLEIQRTEQGDSAMYLCASSLAGVADTQYFGPGTRLTVL.

The chain combines TRBV6-6 with TRBJ1-3; D unclear. Trimming shortened V by 7 bases and J by 4 bases, and 11 bases separated the two germline ends. The CDR3 sequence is 13 residues long. The germline CDR1 and CDR2 sequences are MNHNY and SVGAGI (reference sequence). CDR3 amino acids: CASTGPDGNTIYF. CDR3 nucleotides: TGTGCCAGCACCGGCCCAGACGGAAACACCATATATTTT.

The chain is built from TRBV7-2 and TRBJ2-7; no firm D call. This CDR3 contains 11 residues. Trimming left V 6 bases short and J 3 bases short, with 6 bases between. From germline, CDR1 is SGHTA and CDR2 FQGNSA. The CDR3, as DNA: TGTGCCAGCAGGGATAACTACGAGCAGTACTTC. It encodes CASRDNYEQYF. Together with reference TRBV7-2 and TRBJ2-7, the CDR3 gives the full variable domain: GAGVSQSPSNKVTEKGKDVELRCDPISGHTALYWYRQSLGQGLEFLIYFQGNSAPDKSGLPSDRFSAERTGGSVSTLTIQRTQQEDSAVYLCASRDNYEQYFGPGTRLTVT.

This rearrangement joins TRBV7-9 to TRBJ2-1; the match to TRBD2 covers 9 bases. CDR1 is SEHNR, CDR2 FQNEAQ, per germline (reference sequence). The CDR3 has 15 residues. Trimming removed 4 bases from V and 0 bases from J; junction bases left unmatched: 1. This CDR3 reads CASSSSGVSYNEQFF. The CDR3, as DNA: TGTGCCAGCAGCTCTAGCGGGGTCTCCTACAATGAGCAGTTCTTC.

This chain links TRBV13 with TRBJ1-1; the match to TRBD1 covers 7 bases. Germline-derived CDR1 and CDR2 are PRHDT and FYEKMQ (reference sequence). V shed 5 bases and J 5 bases; nucleotides not matched to a gene: 14. There are 16 residues in the CDR3. The CDR3 loop is CASSEGTGDGTTEAFF. CDR3 DNA: TGTGCCAGCAGCGAAGGCACAGGGGACGGAACAACTGAAGCTTTCTTT.

The chain couples TRBV9 to TRBJ2-5; possibly TRBD1 or TRBD2 for D (5 bases each). The CDR3 has 13 amino acids. V gave up 0 bases and J gave up 3 bases, with 6 bases separating them. The germline gives CDR1 SGDLS, CDR2 YYNGEE. Here the CDR3 reads CASSVGGEETQYF. CDR3 nucleotide sequence: TGTGCCAGCAGCGTAGGAGGGGAAGAGACCCAGTACTTC. Full variable domain (missing parts from reference TRBV9 and TRBJ2-5): DSGVTQTPKHLITATGQRVTLRCSPRSGDLSVYWYQQSLDQGLQFLIQYYNGEERAKGNILERFSAQQFPDLHSELNLSSLELGDSALYFCASSVGGEETQYFGPGTRLLVL.

This clone has a single count. CDR3 loop: CASSDNPGLELGEETQYF. CDR3 bases: TGTGCCAGCAGCGACAATCCGGGACTAGAGCTGGGTGAAGAGACCCAGTACTTC. The V gene is TRBV9, the J gene TRBJ2-5; 8 nucleotides match TRBD2. This CDR3 comprises 18 residues. The V gene's germline CDR1 is SGDLS and CDR2 YYNGEE. Trimming took 3 bases from V and 3 from J; bases not matched to a gene: 16. The whole variable domain, remainder taken from reference TRBV9 and TRBJ2-5, is DSGVTQTPKHLITATGQRVTLRCSPRSGDLSVYWYQQSLDQGLQFLIQYYNGEERAKGNILERFSAQQFPDLHSELNLSSLELGDSALYFCASSDNPGLELGEETQYFGPGTRLLVL.

The V gene is TRBV7-9, the J gene TRBJ1-2; the match to TRBD1 covers 10 bases. The junction had 10 bases not matched to a gene; V was cut back by 4 bases and J by 5 bases. The CDR3 contains 16 residues. CDR1 is SEHNR and CDR2 is FQNEAQ in the germline V gene (reference sequence). CDR3 sequence: CASSYTGTGEGYGYTF. DNA of the CDR3: TGTGCCAGCAGCTATACCGGGACAGGGGAAGGGTATGGCTACACCTTC. Based on the CDR3 plus reference TRBV7-9 and TRBJ1-2, the full variable domain is DTGVSQNPRHKITKRGQNVTFRCDPISEHNRLYWYRQTLGQGPEFLTYFQNEAQLEKSRLLSDRFSAERPKGSFSTLEIQRTEQGDSAMYLCASSYTGTGEGYGYTFGSGTRLTVV.

This sequence joins TRBV5-1 and TRBJ1-3, with a tentative D call TRBD1 (6 bases). Germline CDR1 and CDR2: SGHRS and YFSETQ. V shed 4 bases and J shed 4 bases, with 21 bases lying between them. This CDR3 comprises 17 residues. The CDR3 sequence is CASSPSNRAVSGNTIYF. CDR3 DNA sequence: TGCGCCAGCAGCCCATCAAACAGGGCCGTTTCCGGAAACACCATATATTTT.

Comment on this clone: It is likely a read error, because the conserved phenylalanine at the end of the CDR3 is missing. The chain uses TRBV2 and TRBJ1-6; 7 nucleotides match TRBD1. The CDR3 sequence is 13 residues long. Germline CDR1 reads SNHLY; CDR2 reads FYNNEI. Unmatched junction bases numbered 6, after V lost 6 bases and J lost 10 bases. The CDR3 loop is CASSLRQGSPLHL. The CDR3 DNA sequence: TGTGCCAGCAGCCTAAGACAGGGATCACCCCTCCACCTT.

This chain links TRBV6-4 with TRBJ1-2; 12 bases are shared with TRBD1. Germline trimming cut 5 bases from V and 5 bases from J; bases unmatched to any gene: 9. The germline V gene has CDR1 MRHNA and CDR2 SNTAGT. This CDR3 spans 16 amino acids. This chain's CDR3 is CASSPAGTGGEYGYTF. CDR3 in DNA: TGTGCCAGCAGTCCCGCCGGGACAGGGGGCGAATATGGCTACACCTTC.

The CDR3 DNA sequence: TGTGCCAGCAGCTTAGATGGGGCTAGCACAGATACGCAGTATTTT. It yields the protein CASSLDGASTDTQYF. The chain recombines TRBV7-3 with TRBJ2-3, with D maybe TRBD1 (5 bases). The CDR3 loop spans 15 amino acids. Germline-derived CDR1 and CDR2 are SGHTA and FQGTGA. V shed 2 bases and J shed 0 bases, with 9 bases lying between them.

The CDR3 DNA reads TGTGCCATCAGTGATAGTGCGGTGGCTAGCGGGGGCCAATCCTACAATGAGCAGTTCTTC. This sequence encodes CAISDSAVASGGQSYNEQFF. The chain links TRBV10-3 to TRBJ2-1, with TRBD2 matching over 10 bases. This CDR3 is built from 20 residues. Germline-derived CDR1 and CDR2 are ENHRY and SYGVKD. With 3 bases clipped from V and 1 base from J, the junction kept 15 bases outside the gene matches.

This clone was recorded once. V gene TRBV5-6 combines with J gene TRBJ2-7; the D is unclear. Trimming took 7 bases from V and 6 from J, leaving 11 bases between them. Germline CDR1 and CDR2: SGHDT and YYEEEE. The CDR3 is 11 residues long. The CDR3 sequence is CASGWLGEQYF. For the CDR3, the DNA is TGTGCCAGCGGTTGGTTGGGCGAGCAGTACTTC.

V usage is TRBV7-9 and J usage is TRBJ2-2, with D possibly matching TRBD1 (6 bases). The CDR3 runs 15 residues. Trimming pared 4 bases from V and 7 bases from J, leaving 16 bases between. Germline V lookup: CDR1 SEHNR, CDR2 FQNEAQ (reference sequence). CDR3 region: CASSSPTGWSGELFF. The DNA for the CDR3 is TGTGCCAGCAGCTCACCGACAGGTTGGAGCGGGGAGCTGTTTTTT.

The rearrangement uses TRBV6-1 and TRBJ2-7; D possibly matches TRBD1 or TRBD2 (5 bases each). Germline-derived CDR1 and CDR2 are MNHNS and SASEGT. Trimming took off 3 bases at V and 7 bases at J, with 13 bases between the two ends. CDR3 size: 13 residues. The DNA for the CDR3 is TGTGCCAGCAGTGATCGGGACGTTAGGGAGCAGTACTTC. Its protein product is CASSDRDVREQYF.

This clone appeared once. V is TRBV11-2 and J is TRBJ1-1, with D possibly matching TRBD1 (5 bases). Germline CDR1 reads SGHAT; CDR2 reads FQNNGV. This CDR3 has 14 amino acids. The V end lost 3 bases, the J end lost 3 bases, and 11 bases lay between the germline ends. The CDR3 DNA sequence: TGTGCCAGCAGCTTCAGCCGGGGCGACACTGAAGCTTTCTTT. It codes for CASSFSRGDTEAFF.

The rearrangement links TRBV18 to TRBJ2-5; TRBD1 might be the D (6 bases). V shed 4 bases and J shed 3 bases, with 12 bases lying between them. The CDR3 is 14 residues long. The germline V gene encodes CDR1 KGHSH and CDR2 LQKENI. CDR3 coding DNA: TGTGCCAGCTCACAAGGGAAGGGGGAAGAGACCCAGTACTTC. Residues: CASSQGKGEETQYF.

This sequence joins TRBV5-1 and TRBJ2-2; no definite D call. This CDR3 region has 12 residues. The V end lost 4 bases, the J end lost 1 base, and 2 bases lay between the germline ends. The germline CDR1 and CDR2 sequences are SGHRS and YFSETQ. The CDR3 DNA sequence: TGCGCCAGCAGCGTGAACACCGGGGAGCTGTTTTTT. Its protein is CASSVNTGELFF.